Listed below are T cell receptor beta chains from one sample, sequenced in a study of control samples from healthy donors and cancer patients. Measured with immunoSEQ multiplex PCR; TCRdb has only the in-frame clones, and not every one. Here the sample spans roughly 84,000 clones, 91% being singletons. The specimen sequenced was blood. The receptors here all came from a middle-aged man in good health. CDR3s include the opening cysteine and the closing phenylalanine or tryptophan. D genes are given only for firm matches.

v_call	j_call	d_call	cdr3_length	cdr3_nt	cdr3_aa
TRBV18	TRBJ1-1	TRBD1	18	TGTGCCAGCTCACTCAGCCGGGACAGGAACGCATTAGCCACTGAAGCTTTCTTT	CASSLSRDRNALATEAFF
TRBV7-2	TRBJ1-5	.	13	TGTGCCAGCAGCCCCCGAGGGGGTCAGCCCCAGCATTTT	CASSPRGGQPQHF
TRBV5-1	TRBJ2-4	.	15	TGCGCCAGCAGCTTGGAGCGGGCGGCCAAAAACATTCAGTACTTC	CASSLERAAKNIQYF
TRBV24-1	TRBJ2-2	.	13	TGTGCCACCGCGGTATCGAACACCGGGGAGCTGTTTTTT	CATAVSNTGELFF
TRBV7-9	TRBJ1-2	.	16	TGTGCCAGCAGCTTAGGAGGGGACGGAACTAACTATGGCTACACCTTC	CASSLGGDGTNYGYTF
TRBV6-5	TRBJ2-7	.	13	TGTGCCAGCAGTTCTTCAGGGCCTTACGAGCAGTACTTC	CASSSSGPYEQYF
TRBV9	TRBJ2-2	.	11	TGTGCCAGCAGCGGTCCCGGGGAGCTGTTTTTT	CASSGPGELFF
TRBV6-5	TRBJ1-2	.	13	TGTGCCAGCCAGAGAAGGGGTGACTATGGCTACACCTTC	CASQRRGDYGYTF
TRBV24-1	TRBJ1-5	TRBD1	15	TGTGCCACCAGCGCGAACGACAGGGACAATCAGCCCCAGCATTTT	CATSANDRDNQPQHF
TRBV6-6	TRBJ1-3	TRBD1	15	TGTGCCAGCAAACGCTTAGACAGGGCTGGAAACACCATATATTTT	CASKRLDRAGNTIYF
TRBV5-6	TRBJ1-2	.	14	TGTGCCAGCAGCTTGCCAAGCCTGGCAGATGGCTACACCTTC	CASSLPSLADGYTF
TRBV30	TRBJ2-3	.	14	TGTGCCTGGAGAGGGGACTCACCTACAGATACGCAGTATTTT	CAWRGDSPTDTQYF
TRBV11-2	TRBJ1-1	.	13	TGTGCCAGCAGCTTAATCCCAAACACTGAAGCTTTCTTT	CASSLIPNTEAFF
TRBV7-9	TRBJ1-1	TRBD1	15	TGTGCCAGCAGTATAACAGGGGGTACCAACACTGAAGCTTTCTTT	CASSITGGTNTEAFF
TRBV6-6	TRBJ1-5	.	14	TGTGCCAGCAGTTATTTTGGGGGCATTCAGCCCCAGCATTTT	CASSYFGGIQPQHF
TRBV10-1	TRBJ1-1	.	13	TGCGCCAGCAAGCACGGCCTGAACACTGAAGCTTTCTTT	CASKHGLNTEAFF
TRBV29-1	TRBJ1-2	.	11	TGCAGCGCTGTACAGGGCTATGGCTACACCTTC	CSAVQGYGYTF